The clone carrying this T cell receptor (beta chain) was seen once. Its antigen is not identified. The data belong to a study of PD-1 blockade in classical Hodgkin lymphoma. Whole-study findings and limits: Complete responders matched newly diagnosed patients in baseline diversity. When set against healthy donors, newly diagnosed patients were reported to show lower baseline TCR diversity. What drove the repertoire differences, possibly disease activity or prior therapy, has not been defined.

Every patient experienced relapse after autologous stem cell transplantation, and brentuximab vedotin exposure varied. Under best response, outcomes were complete response, partial response or progressive disease. The junction had 22 bases not matched to a gene; V was cut back by 5 bases and J by 7 bases. The CDR3 is made up of 20 amino acids. The germline gives CDR1 SGHTS, CDR2 YDEGEE. This table comes from immunoSEQ multiplex PCR, and its TCRdb copy is limited to in-frame clones, with some not included. The table shows approximately 12,000 clones, with approximately 84% occurring only once. This TCR was recovered from a human donor with classical Hodgkin lymphoma. Sequenced material: peripheral blood mononuclear cells (PBMCs), taken before the second cycle of nivolumab. The rearrangement uses TRBV5-8 and TRBJ2-1, with 12 bases that match TRBD1. The CDR3 nucleotides are TGTGCCAGCAGAATTCGGGACAGGGGGCGAGTAGCGGGAGGATTAAATGAGCAGTTCTTC. This sequence encodes CASRIRDRGRVAGGLNEQFF.